This entry lists 8 T cell receptor beta chains sequenced from one sample in a study of regulatory T cells in long-lasting Graves disease. Time point defined: newly diagnosed GD, antithyroid drugs for less than 3 months. The TCR library used RNA extracted from PBMCs. Building of the TCR beta libraries involved iRepertoire HTBI primers and Arm-PCR of CDR3 regions. TCRdb called the multiplex PCR reads again in MiXCR, with one record for every CDR3 protein. The top ten clones hold about 8.3% of a sample with 520,000 or so distinct CDR3 sequences, around 13% of them seen once. These records were also assigned to another study, of T cells in Graves' hyperthyroidism and ophthalmopathy.

This sample comprised peripheral blood mononuclear cells (PBMCs), obtained at new diagnosis, from a patient treated with antithyroid drugs. The origin of the receptors is a woman under 40 with Graves disease.

This clonotype was recorded at least ten times. The chain links TRBV11-3 to TRBJ2-7; either TRBD1 or TRBD2 may fit D (6 bases each). CDR1 SGHNT and CDR2 YENEEA come from the germline V gene. V was shortened by 5 bases and J by 0 bases, with 14 bases between the two germline ends. CDR3 size: 15 residues. As DNA, the CDR3 is TGTGCCAGCAGCCCACCGGGGGCGGGCTCCTACGAGCAGTACTTC. This translates into CASSPPGAGSYEQYF.

This clonotype was counted at least ten times. The chain uses TRBV6-5 and TRBJ1-2; maybe TRBD1 (6 bases). CDR1 MNHEY and CDR2 SVGAGI come from the germline V gene. This CDR3 region has 13 residues. Trimming cost V 2 bases and J 4 bases, with 8 bases left between them. CDR3 sequence: CASSYRTVYGYTF. CDR3 nucleotide sequence: TGTGCCAGCAGTTACAGGACAGTCTATGGCTACACCTTC.

This clonotype was picked up many times. The gene calls are TRBV24-1 and TRBJ2-1; D might be TRBD2 (6 bases). Germline V gives CDR1 KGHDR, CDR2 SFDVKD. The CDR3 has 16 amino acids. Trimming left V 5 bases short and J 5 bases short, with 18 bases between. Here the CDR3 reads CATSASPGLPDNEQFF. The CDR3 DNA reads TGTGCCACCAGTGCCTCGCCGGGACTGCCGGACAATGAGCAGTTCTTC.

This clonotype was observed at least ten times. J is TRBJ1-6 and V is TRBV2; the D is unclear. Germline CDR1 is SNHLY and CDR2 is FYNNEI. V lost 0 bases and J lost 7, with 13 bases in between. This CDR3 comprises 16 residues. The DNA for the CDR3 is TGTGCCAGCAGTGAAGCACAAGGCCGTACGAATTCACCCCTCCACTTT. This translates into CASSEAQGRTNSPLHF.

This clonotype occurred a few times. The gene calls are TRBV28 and TRBJ1-3, with 7 positions matching TRBD1. From germline, CDR1 is MDHEN and CDR2 SYDVKM. V shed 8 bases, J shed 3 bases, and the junction held 10 bases outside the gene matches. The CDR3 loop spans 15 amino acids. The CDR3 region has the DNA TGTGCCAGCGATGACAAGACAGGGAGTGGAAACACCATATATTTT. Translating it yields CASDDKTGSGNTIYF.

This clonotype was found many times. The genes are TRBV2 and TRBJ2-1; perhaps TRBD2 as D (6 bases). CDR3 length: 13 residues. The ends were cut back, 8 bases at V and 2 bases at J, with 10 bases in the middle. CDR1 is SNHLY, CDR2 FYNNEI, per germline. CDR3 sequence reads: CASRTNPYNEQFF. The DNA for the CDR3 is TGTGCCAGCCGGACTAACCCCTACAATGAGCAGTTCTTC.

This clonotype has ten or more counts. The chain uses TRBV12-3 or TRBV12-4 and TRBJ1-4, with D possibly being TRBD1 (5 bases). V was clipped by 5 bases and J by 5 bases, with 15 bases between them. The CDR3 loop spans 15 amino acids. The CDR3, as DNA: TGTGCCAGCAGTACCCATTGGGACCCCAATGAAAAACTGTTTTTT. It specifies CASSTHWDPNEKLFF.

This clonotype occurred many times. V usage is TRBV12-5 and J usage is TRBJ2-1, with 11 bases fitting TRBD2. The junction had 11 bases not matched to a gene; V was cut back by 3 bases and J by 10 bases. The CDR3 sequence is 16 residues long. Looked up from germline, CDR1 is LGHNT and CDR2 is FRNRAP. CDR3 sequence: CASGFPLASGRWEQFF. The CDR3, as DNA: TGTGCTAGTGGTTTCCCCTTGGCTAGCGGGAGGTGGGAGCAGTTCTTC.